Given below is one T cell receptor beta chain in context. These data belong to a study of blood T cell repertoires in COVID-19. Germline-derived CDR1 and CDR2 are SNHLY and FYNNEI. The CDR3 length is 18 residues. The V and J ends lost 4 bases and 6 bases, in that order; junction bases with no gene match: 11. Sequenced by immunoSEQ multiplex PCR; TCRdb stores in-frame clones only, minus some. The sample holds fewer than 110,000 clones, about 90% seen once. Sequences were obtained from peripheral blood. V gene TRBV2 combines with J gene TRBJ2-1; TRBD2 aligns across 14 bases. The TCR originated in a woman aged 25 to 39 with acute or convalescent COVID-19. The CDR3 bases are TGTGCCAGCAGTGCCCAAGATCGACTAGCGGGAGGGTCCAATGAGCAGTTCTTC. Translated, it gives CASSAQDRLAGGSNEQFF.